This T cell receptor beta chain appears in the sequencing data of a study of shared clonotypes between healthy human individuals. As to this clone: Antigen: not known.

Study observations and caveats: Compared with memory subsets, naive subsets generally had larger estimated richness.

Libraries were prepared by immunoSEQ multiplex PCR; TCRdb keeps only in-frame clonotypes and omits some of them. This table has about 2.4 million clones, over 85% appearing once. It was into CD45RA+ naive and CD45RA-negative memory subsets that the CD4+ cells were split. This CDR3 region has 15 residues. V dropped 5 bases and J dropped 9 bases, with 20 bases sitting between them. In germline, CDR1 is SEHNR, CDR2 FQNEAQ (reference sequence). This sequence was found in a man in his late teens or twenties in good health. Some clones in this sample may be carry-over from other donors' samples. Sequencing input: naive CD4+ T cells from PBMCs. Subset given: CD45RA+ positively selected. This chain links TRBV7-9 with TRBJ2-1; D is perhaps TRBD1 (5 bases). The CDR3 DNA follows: TGTGCCAGCAGCCCTGTGGGTAGTGATCAGGGTGAGCAGTTCTTC. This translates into CASSPVGSDQGEQFF.